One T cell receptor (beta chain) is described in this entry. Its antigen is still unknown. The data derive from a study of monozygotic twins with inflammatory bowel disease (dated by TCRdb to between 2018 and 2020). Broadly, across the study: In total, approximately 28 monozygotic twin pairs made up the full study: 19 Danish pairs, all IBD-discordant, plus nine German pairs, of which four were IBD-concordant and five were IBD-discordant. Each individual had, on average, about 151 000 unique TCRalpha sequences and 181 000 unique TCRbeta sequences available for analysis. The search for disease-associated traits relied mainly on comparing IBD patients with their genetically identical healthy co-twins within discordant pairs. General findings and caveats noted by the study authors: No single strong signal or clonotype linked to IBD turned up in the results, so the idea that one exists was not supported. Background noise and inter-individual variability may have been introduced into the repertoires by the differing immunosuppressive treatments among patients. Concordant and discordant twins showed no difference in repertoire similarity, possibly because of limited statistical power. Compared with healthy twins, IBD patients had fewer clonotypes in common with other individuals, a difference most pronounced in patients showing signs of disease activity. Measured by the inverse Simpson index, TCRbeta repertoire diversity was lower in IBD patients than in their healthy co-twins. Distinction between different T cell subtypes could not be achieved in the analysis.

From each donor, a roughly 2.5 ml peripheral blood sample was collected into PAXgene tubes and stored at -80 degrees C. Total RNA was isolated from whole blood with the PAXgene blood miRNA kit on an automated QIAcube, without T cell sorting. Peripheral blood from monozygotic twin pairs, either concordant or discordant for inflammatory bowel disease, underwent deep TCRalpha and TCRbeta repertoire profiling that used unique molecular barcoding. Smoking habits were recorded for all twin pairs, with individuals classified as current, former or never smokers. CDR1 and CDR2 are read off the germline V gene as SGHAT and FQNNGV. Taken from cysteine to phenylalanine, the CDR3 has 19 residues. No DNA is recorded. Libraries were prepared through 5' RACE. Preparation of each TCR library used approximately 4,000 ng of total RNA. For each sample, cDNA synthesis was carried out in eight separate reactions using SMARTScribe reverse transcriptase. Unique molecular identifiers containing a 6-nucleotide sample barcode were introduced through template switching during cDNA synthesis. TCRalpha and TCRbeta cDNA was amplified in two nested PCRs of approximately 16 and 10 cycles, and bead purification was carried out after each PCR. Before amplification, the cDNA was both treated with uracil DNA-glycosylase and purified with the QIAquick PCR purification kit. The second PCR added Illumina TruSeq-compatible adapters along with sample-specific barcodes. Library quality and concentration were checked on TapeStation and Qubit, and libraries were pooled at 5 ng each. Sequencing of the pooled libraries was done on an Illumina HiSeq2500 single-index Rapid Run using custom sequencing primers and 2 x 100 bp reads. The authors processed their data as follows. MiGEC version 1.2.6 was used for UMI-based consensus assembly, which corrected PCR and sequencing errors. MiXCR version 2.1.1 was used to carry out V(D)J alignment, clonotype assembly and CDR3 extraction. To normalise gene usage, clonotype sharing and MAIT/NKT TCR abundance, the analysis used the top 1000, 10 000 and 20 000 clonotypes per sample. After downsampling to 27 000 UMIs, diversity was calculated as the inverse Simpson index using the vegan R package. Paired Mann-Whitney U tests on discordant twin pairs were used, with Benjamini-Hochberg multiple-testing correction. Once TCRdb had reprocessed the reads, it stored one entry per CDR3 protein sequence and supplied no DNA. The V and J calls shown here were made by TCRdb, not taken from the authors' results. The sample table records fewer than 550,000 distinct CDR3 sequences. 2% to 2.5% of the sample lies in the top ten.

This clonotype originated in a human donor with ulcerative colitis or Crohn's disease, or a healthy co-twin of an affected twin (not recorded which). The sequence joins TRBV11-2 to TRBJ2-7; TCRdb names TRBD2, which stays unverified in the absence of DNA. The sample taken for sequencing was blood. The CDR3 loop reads CASSLGTLRVSGYPYEQYF.